These T cell receptor beta chains were read from a single sample in a study of T-cell reconstitution after alpha-beta-depleted transplantation in children. TCRdb re-called the PCR reads with MiXCR, one entry per CDR3 protein. The sample shows about 22,000 distinct CDR3 sequences, approximately 11% of them seen only once. Specimen: PBMCs from the stem cell graft donor, collected from the stem cell graft. The source of these receptors is a human donor who donated a stem cell graft to a child with chronic granulomatous disease. CDR3s include the opening cysteine and the closing phenylalanine or tryptophan. D genes are given only for firm matches. For some rows the clone size is stated as once, few or many, or as a class when expanded; others skip it.

J: TRBJ2-1; V: TRBV7-2; size: many; D: NA; CDR3: CASSRKSSYNEQFF; DNA: TGTGCCAGCAGCCGTAAGAGCTCCTACAATGAGCAGTTCTTC
J: TRBJ2-7; V: TRBV9; size: many; D: TRBD2; CDR3: CASSKEGLVGEQYF; DNA: TGTGCCAGCAGTAAAGAAGGACTAGTTGGCGAGCAGTACTTC
J: TRBJ2-1; V: TRBV15; size: many; D: TRBD2; CDR3: CATSSKTSGYYNEQFF; DNA: TGTGCCACCAGCAGCAAGACTAGCGGGTATTACAATGAGCAGTTCTTC
J: TRBJ2-2; V: TRBV3-1; size: many; D: NA; CDR3: CASSLGPGGTGELFF; DNA: TGTGCCAGCAGCCTCGGGCCCGGGGGCACCGGGGAGCTGTTTTTT
J: TRBJ2-5; V: TRBV27; size: many; D: NA; CDR3: CASSSIEAGRETQYF; DNA: TGTGCCAGCAGTTCCATAGAAGCGGGTCGGGAGACCCAGTACTTC
J: TRBJ1-5; V: TRBV21-1; size: many; D: NA; CDR3: CASSKDPDRVKLGNQPQHF; DNA: TGTGCCAGCAGCAAAGACCCGGACAGGGTTAAGTTGGGCAATCAGCCCCAGCATTTT
J: TRBJ2-3; V: TRBV7-6; size: many; D: NA; CDR3: CASSSYEDTQYF; DNA: TGTGCCAGCAGCTCTTACGAAGATACGCAGTATTTT
J: TRBJ2-7; V: TRBV29-1; size: NA; D: NA; CDR3: CSVRDPYEQYF; DNA: TGCAGCGTTCGGGACCCGTACGAGCAGTACTTC
J: TRBJ1-5; V: TRBV27; size: medium-sized; D: NA; CDR3: CASSYLGQLGQPQHF; DNA: TGTGCCAGCAGTTATCTCGGACAGCTAGGCCAGCCCCAGCATTTT
J: TRBJ1-1; V: TRBV5-1; size: NA; D: NA; CDR3: CASSTRRTENTEAFF; DNA: TGCGCCAGCAGCACCCGGCGGACGGAGAACACTGAAGCTTTCTTT
J: TRBJ2-1; V: TRBV5-1; size: many; D: NA; CDR3: CASSFGLGGSGDEQFF; DNA: TGCGCCAGCAGCTTTGGACTAGGGGGGTCTGGGGATGAGCAGTTCTTC
J: TRBJ1-1; V: TRBV11-2; size: many; D: TRBD1; CDR3: CASSRLGTGGLATEAFF; DNA: TGTGCCAGCAGCCGACTCGGGACAGGGGGCCTCGCCACTGAAGCTTTCTTT
J: TRBJ1-1; V: TRBV20-1; size: many; D: NA; CDR3: CSACLSMLTEAFF; DNA: TGCAGTGCCTGCCTCAGTATGCTCACTGAAGCTTTCTTT
J: TRBJ2-7; V: TRBV12-3/TRBV12-4; size: many; D: NA; CDR3: CASSSGTDAVF; DNA: TGTGCCAGCAGTTCCGGGACGGACGCCGTTTTT
J: TRBJ1-5; V: TRBV2; size: NA; D: NA; CDR3: CASSRHTGRGPQHF; DNA: TGTGCCAGCTCGAGGCACACTGGACGGGGGCCCCAGCATTTT
J: TRBJ1-5; V: TRBV20-1; size: few; D: NA; CDR3: CSARAGYSNQPQHF; DNA: TGCAGTGCTAGAGCAGGTTATAGCAATCAGCCCCAGCATTTT
J: TRBJ2-5; V: TRBV13; size: many; D: NA; CDR3: CASSFQLQETQYF; DNA: TGTGCCAGCAGCTTCCAGCTGCAAGAGACCCAGTACTTC
J: TRBJ2-3; V: TRBV18; size: many; D: TRBD1; CDR3: CASSQGTGGPASTQYF; DNA: TGTGCCAGCTCACAGGGAACAGGGGGCCCTGCGAGTACGCAGTATTTT
J: TRBJ2-5; V: TRBV7-8; size: many; D: TRBD2; CDR3: CASSLPGLAELGRETQYF; DNA: TGTGCCAGCAGCTTACCGGGCCTAGCGGAACTCGGCCGGGAGACCCAGTACTTC
J: TRBJ1-1; V: TRBV7-9; size: many; D: NA; CDR3: CASSFGSSEAFF; DNA: TGTGCCAGCAGCTTCGGGAGCTCTGAAGCTTTCTTT
J: TRBJ1-6; V: TRBV3-1; size: many; D: NA; CDR3: CASSQDKRRWNSPLHF; DNA: TGTGCCAGCAGCCAAGATAAGCGAAGGTGGAATTCACCCCTCCACTTT
J: TRBJ2-7; V: TRBV5-1; size: NA; D: NA; CDR3: CASSLGSNYEQYF; DNA: TGCGCCAGCAGCTTGGGAAGTAACTACGAGCAGTACTTC
J: TRBJ2-2; V: TRBV12-5; size: many; D: TRBD2; CDR3: CASGPALAGGPGELFF; DNA: TGTGCTAGTGGTCCGGCACTAGCGGGAGGGCCCGGGGAGCTGTTTTTT
J: TRBJ2-6; V: TRBV20-1; size: many; D: TRBD2; CDR3: CSARGPRATSGRSASSPNVLTF; DNA: TGCAGTGCTAGAGGCCCCCGAGCTACTAGCGGGAGGTCCGCCTCTAGTCCCAACGTCCTGACTTTC
J: TRBJ1-5; V: TRBV3-2; size: many; D: NA; CDR3: CATSQDLGYQPQHF; DNA: TGTGCCACCTCCCAAGATTTGGGGTATCAGCCCCAGCATTTT
J: TRBJ2-7; V: TRBV11-3; size: NA; D: NA; CDR3: CASGPGGGIYEQYF; DNA: TGTGCCAGCGGCCCAGGGGGAGGAATCTACGAGCAGTACTTC
J: TRBJ2-7; V: TRBV10-3; size: many; D: NA; CDR3: CAISESAASYEQYF; DNA: TGTGCCATCAGTGAGTCTGCGGCCTCCTACGAGCAGTACTTC
J: TRBJ1-2; V: TRBV5-6; size: NA; D: NA; CDR3: CASSLKKGGGLTGYTF; DNA: TGTGCCAGCAGCTTAAAGAAAGGAGGAGGGCTGACCGGCTACACCTTC
J: TRBJ1-5; V: TRBV7-2; size: many; D: NA; CDR3: CASSSTWGRAQPQHF; DNA: TGTGCCAGCAGCTCAACGTGGGGCAGGGCTCAGCCCCAGCATTTT
J: TRBJ1-2; V: TRBV7-6; size: many; D: TRBD1; CDR3: CASSPTGGYGYTF; DNA: TGTGCCAGCAGCCCGACAGGGGGCTATGGCTACACCTTC
J: TRBJ2-1; V: TRBV4-3; size: many; D: TRBD1; CDR3: CASSQRGTGEQFF; DNA: TGCGCCAGCAGCCAACGCGGGACAGGGGAGCAGTTCTTC
J: TRBJ1-2; V: TRBV20-1; size: many; D: NA; CDR3: CSASPTANYGYTF; DNA: TGCAGTGCTAGCCCGACGGCGAACTATGGCTACACCTTC
J: TRBJ2-2; V: TRBV18; size: many; D: NA; CDR3: CASQEPSRSSGELFF; DNA: TGTGCCAGCCAAGAACCGAGCCGAAGTTCCGGGGAGCTGTTTTTT
J: TRBJ2-5; V: TRBV27; size: many; D: TRBD2; CDR3: CASRLAGGSQETQYF; DNA: TGTGCCAGCAGGTTAGCGGGAGGGTCCCAAGAGACCCAGTACTTC
J: TRBJ2-2; V: TRBV7-8; size: many; D: TRBD2; CDR3: CASSLVSGGTGELFF; DNA: TGTGCCAGCAGCTTAGTGTCGGGGGGCACCGGGGAGCTGTTTTTT
J: TRBJ2-1; V: TRBV6-5; size: many; D: NA; CDR3: CASSSTGLGGNEQFF; DNA: TGTGCCAGCAGTTCCACAGGGTTGGGGGGGAATGAGCAGTTCTTC
J: TRBJ2-7; V: TRBV29-1; size: many; D: NA; CDR3: CSAHGRGKYEQYF; DNA: TGCAGCGCTCACGGCAGGGGAAAGTACGAGCAGTACTTC
J: TRBJ2-1; V: TRBV6-1; size: many; D: NA; CDR3: CASSDRDPPTTDNEQFF; DNA: TGTGCCAGCAGTGACCGGGACCCCCCCACTACCGACAATGAGCAGTTCTTC
J: TRBJ2-7; V: TRBV19; size: many; D: NA; CDR3: CASSTSRDLYEQYF; DNA: TGTGCCAGTAGTACCAGCCGGGACCTTTACGAGCAGTACTTC
J: TRBJ2-5; V: TRBV7-8; size: many; D: TRBD2; CDR3: CASSLDPSGGILRETQYF; DNA: TGTGCCAGCAGCTTAGACCCTAGCGGGGGGATACTTCGGGAGACCCAGTACTTC
J: TRBJ2-7; V: TRBV27; size: many; D: NA; CDR3: CASSFGRGPNEQYF; DNA: TGTGCCAGCAGTTTTGGGAGGGGGCCTAACGAGCAGTACTTC
J: TRBJ2-3; V: TRBV4-1; size: many; D: NA; CDR3: CASSPRTKTSTDTQYF; DNA: TGCGCCAGCAGCCCACGGACTAAAACTAGCACAGATACGCAGTATTTT
J: TRBJ1-1; V: TRBV5-1; size: many; D: NA; CDR3: CASSLAPDTMNTEAFF; DNA: TGCGCCAGCAGCTTGGCTCCTGACACAATGAACACTGAAGCTTTCTTT
J: TRBJ1-2; V: TRBV29-1; size: many; D: NA; CDR3: CSVGTTPQATYGYTF; DNA: TGCAGCGTAGGGACAACCCCGCAAGCGACTTATGGCTACACCTTC
J: TRBJ1-2; V: TRBV29-1; size: NA; D: NA; CDR3: CSVEDLTGYGYTF; DNA: TGCAGCGTTGAAGATCTGACAGGCTATGGCTACACCTTC
J: TRBJ2-1; V: TRBV7-2; size: medium-sized; D: TRBD2; CDR3: CASSLAAGANEQFF; DNA: TGTGCCAGCAGCTTAGCAGCGGGGGCCAATGAGCAGTTCTTC
J: TRBJ2-1; V: TRBV11-1; size: many; D: NA; CDR3: CASSRAGPYNEQFF; DNA: TGTGCCAGCAGCCGAGCGGGTCCGTACAATGAGCAGTTCTTC
J: TRBJ2-1; V: TRBV4-1; size: NA; D: TRBD2; CDR3: CASSQGRGGHFRNEQFF; DNA: TGCGCCAGCAGCCAAGGTCGCGGGGGGCATTTTCGCAATGAGCAGTTCTTC
J: TRBJ1-1; V: TRBV27; size: NA; D: NA; CDR3: CASSFSLLNTEAFF; DNA: TGTGCCAGCAGTTTTAGTCTATTGAACACTGAAGCTTTCTTT
J: TRBJ2-5; V: TRBV11-2; size: NA; D: NA; CDR3: CASSLDRWRGSWQETQYF; DNA: TGTGCCAGCAGCTTAGATCGATGGCGGGGAAGCTGGCAAGAGACCCAGTACTTC
J: TRBJ1-6; V: TRBV28; size: many; D: NA; CDR3: CASRALELRRGNSPLHF; DNA: TGTGCCAGCAGAGCCTTAGAGCTTCGTCGGGGGAATTCACCCCTCCACTTT
J: TRBJ1-1; V: TRBV21-1; size: many; D: NA; CDR3: CASSKTRGRKFEAFF; DNA: TGTGCCAGCAGCAAAACTAGGGGGCGCAAGTTCGAAGCTTTCTTT
J: TRBJ2-1; V: TRBV6-4; size: many; D: TRBD2; CDR3: CASSDQSGGYNEQFF; DNA: TGTGCCAGCAGTGATCAGAGCGGGGGTTACAATGAGCAGTTCTTC
J: TRBJ2-1; V: TRBV27; size: many; D: NA; CDR3: CASSYQDAYNEQFF; DNA: TGTGCCAGCAGTTACCAGGACGCATACAATGAGCAGTTCTTC
J: TRBJ1-5; V: TRBV12-3/TRBV12-4; size: many; D: NA; CDR3: CASSLRFRDNQPQHF; DNA: TGTGCCAGCAGTTTGCGGTTTCGGGACAATCAGCCCCAGCATTTT
J: TRBJ1-5; V: TRBV18; size: NA; D: NA; CDR3: CASSPFQEQPQHF; DNA: TGTGCCAGCTCACCGTTCCAGGAACAGCCCCAGCATTTT
J: TRBJ2-5; V: TRBV21-1; size: many; D: NA; CDR3: CASSKVRGRETQYF; DNA: TGTGCCAGCAGCAAAGTGAGGGGGAGAGAGACCCAGTACTTC
J: TRBJ1-2; V: TRBV29-1; size: many; D: NA; CDR3: CSVAEGGPYTF; DNA: TGCAGCGTCGCCGAGGGGGGACCCTACACCTTC
J: TRBJ1-3; V: TRBV7-2; size: many; D: NA; CDR3: CASSIPGGGGSNTIYF; DNA: TGTGCCAGCAGCATACCCGGGGGTGGCGGGAGTAACACCATATATTTT